This paragraph reports one T cell receptor beta chain. Its specificity is unknown. The data were taken from a study of cytomegalovirus exposure and HLA in healthy donors. Study details: Caucasian-associated ancestry cluster membership applied to about 77% of about 370 genotyped donors.

Primers for the PCR totalled 60 Vbeta and 13 Jbeta. Measured with immunoSEQ multiplex PCR; TCRdb has only the in-frame clones, and not every one. The data contain some 150,000 clones, approximately 80% of them singletons. Findings of the study overall: For TCR beta chains, V- and J-gene trimming was later linked to a missense DCLRE1C variant. The study put some 150 TCR beta chains on its list as cytomegalovirus-associated. Using a false discovery rate of 0.05, a later analysis showed that approximately 18,000 TCR beta sequences were associated with HLA alleles.

The CDR3 is 15 amino acids. V lost 5 bases, J lost 4 bases, and 2 bases stayed unmatched. The germline V gene encodes CDR1 SGHVS and CDR2 FNYEAQ. The rearrangement joins TRBV7-6 to TRBJ2-1; the match to TRBD2 covers 13 bases. The sample taken for sequencing was PBMCs. This TCR came from a man aged 25 to 40 in good health and CMV-seronegative. CDR3 loop: CASSGGLAGYNEQFF. For the CDR3, the DNA is TGTGCCAGCAGCGGGGGACTAGCGGGGTACAATGAGCAGTTCTTC.